This T cell receptor beta chain was obtained from a study of blood T cells in healthy people across ages. Germline lookup yields CDR1 SGHNT and CDR2 YENEEA. Trimming took off 6 bases at V and 1 base at J, with 11 bases between the two ends. The CDR3 length is 14 residues. Then a second PCR, running roughly 7 to 11 cycles, was carried out with a sample-barcoded 5' primer and a J-beta primer mix. TCRdb ran MiXCR on the 5' RACE reads and lists one entry per CDR3 protein. The sample has roughly 1.5 million distinct CDR3 sequences; approximately 43% are singletons. The chain employs TRBV11-3 and TRBJ2-3; D not certain. The receptor was derived from a woman between 18 and 29 years old in good health. Sequenced: blood. Here the CDR3 reads CASRQKGGTDTQYF. CDR3 DNA sequence: TGTGCCAGCAGGCAGAAGGGTGGCACAGATACGCAGTATTTT.